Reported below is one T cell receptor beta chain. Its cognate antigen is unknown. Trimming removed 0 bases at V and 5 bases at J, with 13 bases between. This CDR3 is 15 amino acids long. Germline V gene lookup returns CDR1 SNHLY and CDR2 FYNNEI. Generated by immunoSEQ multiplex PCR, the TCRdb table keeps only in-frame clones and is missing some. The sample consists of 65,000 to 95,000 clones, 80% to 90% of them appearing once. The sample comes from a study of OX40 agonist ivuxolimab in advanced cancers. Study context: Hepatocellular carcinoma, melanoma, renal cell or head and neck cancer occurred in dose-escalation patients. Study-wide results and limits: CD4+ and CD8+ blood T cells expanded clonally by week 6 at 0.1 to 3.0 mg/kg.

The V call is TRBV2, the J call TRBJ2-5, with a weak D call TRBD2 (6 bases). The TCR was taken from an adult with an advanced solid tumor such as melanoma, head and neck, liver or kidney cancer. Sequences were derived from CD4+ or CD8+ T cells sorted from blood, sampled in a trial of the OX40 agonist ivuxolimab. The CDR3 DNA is TGTGCCAGCAGTGAAGCGTGGGGGGTGGTGGAGACCCAGTACTTC. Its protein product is CASSEAWGVVETQYF.